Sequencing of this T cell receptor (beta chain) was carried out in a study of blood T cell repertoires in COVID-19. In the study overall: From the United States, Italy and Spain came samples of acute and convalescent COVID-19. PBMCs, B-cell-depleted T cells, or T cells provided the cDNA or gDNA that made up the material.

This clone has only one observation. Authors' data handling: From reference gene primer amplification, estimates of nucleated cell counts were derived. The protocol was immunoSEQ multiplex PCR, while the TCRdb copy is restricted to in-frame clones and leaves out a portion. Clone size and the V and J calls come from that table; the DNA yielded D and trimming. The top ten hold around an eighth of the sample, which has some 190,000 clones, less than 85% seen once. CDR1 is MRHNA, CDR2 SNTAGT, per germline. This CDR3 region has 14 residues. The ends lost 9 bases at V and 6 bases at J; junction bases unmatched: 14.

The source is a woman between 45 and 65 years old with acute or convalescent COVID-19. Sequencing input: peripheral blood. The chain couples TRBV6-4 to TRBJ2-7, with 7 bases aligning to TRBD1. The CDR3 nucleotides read TGTGCCAGTTCCACCCGAGAGGGGGCCGGCGAGCAGTACTTC. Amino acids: CASSTREGAGEQYF.